The 6 T cell receptor beta chains below were found in one sample sequenced in a study of CD8+ T cells in alopecia areata. In each case, RNA was isolated and then reverse transcribed into cDNA as the sequencing template. The assay was immunoSEQ multiplex PCR, and TCRdb's table has in-frame clones only and misses some. The sample contains 180,000 or so clones, less than 75% of which appear only once. The sample's treatment: oral pan-JAK inhibitor, 5-10 mg twice daily. The specimen comprised CD4+ T cells sorted from blood, sampled at approximately week 61, from a patient treated with tofacitinib. These TCRs come from a human donor with alopecia areata.

This clone was detected only once. The chain is built from TRBV6-6 and TRBJ1-6; D possibly corresponds to TRBD1 (5 bases). Trimming cost V 10 bases and J 9 bases, with 13 bases left between them. The germline V gene has CDR1 MNHNY and CDR2 SVGAGI (reference sequence). The CDR3 covers 12 residues. The CDR3 DNA sequence: TGTGCCACCACCGCCGGGGGTTCACCCCTCCACTTT. Translation gives CATTAGGSPLHF.

The J gene is TRBJ2-1, the V gene TRBV9, with 8 bases fitting TRBD2. The germline CDR1 and CDR2 sequences are SGDLS and YYNGEE. The CDR3 is 14 residues long. The ends lost 4 bases at V and 3 bases at J; junction bases unmatched: 3. CDR3 amino acids: CASSISGGYNEQFF. For the CDR3, the DNA is TGTGCCAGCAGCATCAGCGGGGGCTACAATGAGCAGTTCTTC.

This chain joins TRBV18 and TRBJ2-5; D is perhaps TRBD1 (6 bases). Germline CDR1 and CDR2: KGHSH and LQKENI. The CDR3 runs 16 residues. V lost 0 bases and J lost 1, with 12 bases in between. As DNA, the CDR3 is TGTGCCAGCTCACCACCGGGCCGAGGGGGCCAAGAGACCCAGTACTTC. Its protein is CASSPPGRGGQETQYF.

This clone appeared a few times. This sequence joins TRBV6-1 and TRBJ2-2; D is perhaps TRBD2 (6 bases). The CDR3 is 16 amino acids. V shed 4 bases and J shed 2 bases, with 14 bases lying between them. Germline V gives CDR1 MNHNS, CDR2 SASEGT. DNA for the CDR3: TGTGCCAGCAGTGGCCAGGCGGGGCTTAACACCGGGGAGCTGTTTTTT. Translating it yields CASSGQAGLNTGELFF.

In this sample, this clone turned up many times. This chain links TRBV7-3 with TRBJ2-1; D is undetermined. V shed 0 bases and J shed 5 bases, with 8 bases lying between them. The germline gives CDR1 SGHTA, CDR2 FQGTGA. CDR3 length: 14 amino acids. Here the CDR3 reads CASSLTLQNNEQFF. CDR3 bases: TGTGCCAGCAGCTTAACGTTACAAAACAATGAGCAGTTCTTC.

V is TRBV5-1 and J is TRBJ2-4; 7 bases match TRBD1. Germline loops: CDR1 SGHRS, CDR2 YFSETQ. V shed 4 bases and J 0 bases; nucleotides not matched to a gene: 4. CDR3 size: 15 residues. This CDR3 reads CASSPDREAKNIQYF. The CDR3 nucleotides read TGCGCCAGCAGCCCCGACAGGGAAGCCAAAAACATTCAGTACTTC.